The 27 T cell receptor beta chains listed next were all sequenced from one sample in a study of beta chain features in type 1 diabetes. Expressed TCRB transcripts were sequenced because the entire RNA isolate underwent reverse transcription. Here immunoSEQ multiplex PCR was the method, and the copy in TCRdb shows in-frame clones only, minus some. The repertoire holds nearly 250,000 clones, with about 70% as singletons. Sequencing used naive CD4+ T cells from blood. The receptors here all came from a young man in good health.

The CDR3 is CAWTKAGYLNEQFF. The CDR3 bases are TGTGCCTGGACTAAGGCAGGGTACCTCAATGAGCAGTTCTTC. This sequence joins TRBV30 and TRBJ2-1, with D tentatively TRBD1 (5 bases). This CDR3 has 14 amino acids. The V gene lost 4 bases and the J gene lost 6 bases, with 16 bases spanning the gap. Per germline, CDR1 GTSNPN and CDR2 SVGIG (reference sequence).

This clone was observed a handful of times. Germline is not matched at one junction end, which may reflect a read error. V and J are TRBV29-1 and TRBJ2-1; D gene uncertain. The germline gives CDR1 SQVTM, CDR2 ANQGSEA. The CDR3 covers 13 residues. In nucleotides, the CDR3 is TGCAGCGTTGAAGGGCTCTTCAACAATGAGCGGTTCTTC. This codes for CSVEGLFNNERFF.

The chain joins TRBV7-8 to TRBJ2-7; 10 nucleotides align to TRBD2. V was clipped by 0 bases and J by 12 bases; unmatched bases: 2. The CDR3 has 12 residues. Germline V gene sequence: CDR1 SGHVS, CDR2 FQNEAQ. The CDR3 loop reads CASSLASGRGYF. Written as DNA, the CDR3 is TGTGCCAGCAGCTTAGCGAGCGGGAGGGGGTACTTC.

The chain employs TRBV10-3 and TRBJ1-2; D may be TRBD1 (6 bases). Germline CDR1 is ENHRY and CDR2 is SYGVKD. Deletions cut 7 bases from V and 6 bases from J, with 12 bases between. The CDR3 covers 12 residues. CDR3 in DNA: TGTGCCATCATCTCAGGGGTGGATGGCTACACCTTC. This translates into CAIISGVDGYTF.

The rearrangement joins TRBV4-1 to TRBJ2-1; D not certain. Germline assignment: CDR1 MGHRA and CDR2 YSYEKL. The CDR3 totals 16 residues. V shed 5 bases and J shed 0 bases, with 14 bases lying between them. The CDR3 sequence is CASSSEARGSYNEQFF. For the CDR3, the DNA is TGCGCCAGCAGCTCGGAAGCGAGAGGCTCCTACAATGAGCAGTTCTTC.

This chain links TRBV28 with TRBJ2-6; 9 bases align to TRBD1. Germline V gives CDR1 MDHEN, CDR2 SYDVKM. This CDR3 has 17 amino acids. Germline trimming cut 5 bases from V and 2 bases from J; bases unmatched to any gene: 7. The DNA for the CDR3 is TGTGCCAGCAGTGTAGGGACAGGGATTGCTGGGGCCAACGTCCTGACTTTC. It is translated as CASSVGTGIAGANVLTF. Variable domain in full (rest from reference TRBV28 and TRBJ2-6): DVKVTQSSRYLVKRTGEKVFLECVQDMDHENMFWYRQDPGLGLRLIYFSYDVKMKEKGDIPEGYSVSREKKERFSLILESASTNQTSMYLCASSVGTGIAGANVLTFGAGSRLTVL.

This clone came up a few times. The rearrangement links TRBV28 to TRBJ2-7; tentatively, D is TRBD2 (6 bases). Per the germline V gene, CDR1 is MDHEN and CDR2 is SYDVKM. The CDR3 has 13 amino acids. Trimming took off 6 bases at V and 4 bases at J, with 13 bases between the two ends. For the CDR3, the DNA is TGTGCCAGCAGGGAGGACTACCTATACGAGCAGTACTTC. This translates into CASREDYLYEQYF.

This chain joins TRBV7-2 and TRBJ2-7; TRBD2 agrees at 12 bases. This CDR3 has 15 residues. In germline, CDR1 is SGHTA, CDR2 FQGNSA. V shed 2 bases, J shed 4 bases, and the junction held 3 bases outside the gene matches. The chain's CDR3 is CASSLRTSGKYEQYF. The CDR3 nucleotides are TGTGCCAGCAGCTTACGGACTAGCGGGAAGTACGAGCAGTACTTC.

This chain links TRBV16 with TRBJ1-1; TRBD1 is a possible D gene (5 bases). V was shortened by 0 bases and J by 7 bases, with 9 bases between the two germline ends. From germline, CDR1 is KGHSY and CDR2 FQNENV. The CDR3 length is 13 residues. The CDR3 here is CASSQSGLSEAFF. For the CDR3, the DNA is TGTGCCAGCAGCCAATCGGGGCTTAGTGAAGCTTTCTTT.

The V call is TRBV18, the J call TRBJ1-2; D unclear. The CDR3 spans 14 residues. Germline V gene sequence: CDR1 KGHSH, CDR2 LQKENI. Trimming stripped 3 bases from V and 3 bases from J, with 11 bases between. The CDR3 sequence is CASSPEREHYGYTF. The CDR3 DNA reads as TGTGCCAGCTCACCTGAACGGGAACACTATGGCTACACCTTC.

The V and J genes are TRBV30 and TRBJ2-3, with D perhaps TRBD2 (5 bases). Germline CDR1 and CDR2: GTSNPN and SVGIG (reference sequence). Trimming shortened V by 0 bases and J by 6 bases, and 10 bases separated the two germline ends. CDR3 length equals 13 residues. The CDR3 loop is CAWSVGGLDTQYF. In nucleotides, the CDR3 is TGTGCCTGGAGTGTTGGCGGGCTTGATACGCAGTATTTT.

This chain links TRBV6-5 with TRBJ2-7; no definite D call. The V gene lost 6 bases and the J gene lost 4 bases, with 13 bases spanning the gap. This CDR3 contains 13 residues. Germline V CDR1 and CDR2: MNHEY, SVGAGI. This chain's CDR3 is CASSPRTEYEQYF. In DNA, the CDR3 is TGTGCCAGCAGCCCACGGACGGAGTACGAGCAGTACTTC.

The chain uses TRBV19 and TRBJ2-5, with TRBD1 matching over 7 bases. CDR3 length: 14 amino acids. CDR1 is LNHDA, CDR2 SQIVND, per germline (reference sequence). Unmatched junction bases numbered 3, after V lost 4 bases and J lost 1 base. The CDR3 protein is CASSTGQTQETQYF. The DNA for the CDR3 is TGTGCCAGTAGTACGGGACAGACCCAAGAGACCCAGTACTTC.

The chain joins TRBV29-1 to TRBJ2-1, with TRBD2 matching 8 bases. CDR1 SQVTM and CDR2 ANQGSEA come from the germline V gene. Trimming at V came to 3 bases and at J to 1 base, leaving 8 bases not matched to a gene. The CDR3 covers 16 residues. CDR3: CSVDGGREASYNEQFF. The CDR3 DNA sequence: TGCAGCGTTGACGGCGGGCGGGAGGCATCCTACAATGAGCAGTTCTTC.

This clone came up a few times. This chain connects TRBV29-1 to TRBJ2-5; D is perhaps TRBD2 (5 bases). Germline V gene sequence: CDR1 SQVTM, CDR2 ANQGSEA. V gave up 2 bases and J gave up 5 bases, with 12 bases separating them. The CDR3 runs 13 residues. The CDR3 spells CSVESRGSETQYF. The CDR3 nucleotides read TGCAGCGTTGAAAGTCGGGGATCGGAGACCCAGTACTTC.

This clone showed up just once. V usage is TRBV15 and J usage is TRBJ2-3, with a tentative D call TRBD2 (6 bases). This CDR3 spans 14 amino acids. Trimming took 5 bases from V and 0 from J, leaving 9 bases between them. The germline CDR1 and CDR2 sequences are LNHNV and YYDKDF (reference sequence). CDR3 sequence reads: CATSLGGSTDTQYF. The CDR3 DNA reads TGTGCCACCAGCTTGGGGGGAAGCACAGATACGCAGTATTTT.

On this clone itself: At the DNA level, this CDR3 is encoded by other sequences in the same sample as well. The genes are TRBV7-2 and TRBJ2-7; no reliable D call. V was trimmed by 0 bases and J by 4 bases, leaving 7 bases between them. CDR1 is SGHTA, CDR2 FQGNSA, per germline. The CDR3 extends over 13 amino acids. The CDR3 coding sequence is TGTGCCAGCAGCTTAGCCCGTTTATACGAGCAGTACTTC. This translates into CASSLARLYEQYF.

This rearrangement joins TRBV30 to TRBJ2-5, with a tentative D call TRBD2 (5 bases). CDR1 and CDR2 from the germline V gene are GTSNPN and SVGIG (reference sequence). CDR3 length equals 11 residues. The V end was cut by 5 bases, the J end by 6 bases, with 10 bases between. The CDR3 is CAWAGEKTQYF. CDR3 nucleotides: TGTGCCTGGGCCGGGGAGAAGACCCAGTACTTC.

This chain uses TRBV30 with TRBJ2-1; 9 bases align to TRBD2. The CDR3 spans 13 residues. Trimming took 4 bases from V and 2 from J; bases not matched to a gene: 0. CDR1 is GTSNPN, CDR2 SVGIG, per germline (reference sequence). In nucleotides, the CDR3 is TGTGCCTGGACTAGCGGGACCTACAATGAGCAGTTCTTC. It specifies CAWTSGTYNEQFF. The whole variable domain, remainder taken from reference TRBV30 and TRBJ2-1, is SQTIHQWPATLVQPVGSPLSLECTVEGTSNPNLYWYRQAAGRGLQLLFYSVGIGQISSEVPQNLSASRPQDRQFILSSKKLLLSDSGFYLCAWTSGTYNEQFFGPGTRLTVL.

The chain carries TRBV27 and TRBJ2-1, with D possibly being TRBD1 (6 bases). Germline V gene sequence: CDR1 MNHEY, CDR2 SMNVEV (reference sequence). Trimming removed 6 bases from V and 11 bases from J, with 11 bases in between. CDR3 length: 11 residues. The CDR3 DNA reads TGTGCCAGCAGACTAGGACAGAAGCAGTTCTTC. It codes for CASRLGQKQFF.

J is TRBJ2-7 and V is TRBV30; D perhaps matches TRBD2 (5 bases). CDR3 size: 14 residues. CDR1 is GTSNPN and CDR2 is SVGIG in the germline V gene (reference sequence). Trimming left V 5 bases short and J 6 bases short, with 20 bases between. The CDR3 protein is CAWARRPAYGEQYF. The CDR3 DNA sequence: TGTGCCTGGGCGCGGAGGCCCGCCTATGGCGAGCAGTACTTC.

The rearrangement uses TRBV10-3 and TRBJ2-6; 10 bases are shared with TRBD1. The CDR3 has 18 amino acids. Unmatched junction bases numbered 12, after V lost 10 bases and J lost 0 bases. Germline values: CDR1 ENHRY, CDR2 SYGVKD. CDR3 amino acids: CATRDRGLLSSGANVLTF. CDR3 sequence (DNA): TGTGCCACCCGGGACAGGGGTCTCCTTAGCTCTGGGGCCAACGTCCTGACTTTC.

This clone was observed a handful of times. This chain uses TRBV5-6 with TRBJ1-6; D is perhaps TRBD1 (6 bases). The V gene's germline CDR1 is SGHDT and CDR2 YYEEEE. This CDR3 has 11 amino acids. The ends were cut back, 4 bases at V and 16 bases at J, with 12 bases in the middle. CDR3 loop: CASSRQGRLHF. The CDR3 DNA follows: TGTGCCAGCAGCCGTCAGGGGCGGCTCCACTTT.

The chain combines TRBV30 with TRBJ1-6; D is possibly TRBD1 (5 bases). V lost 4 bases and J 8 bases, leaving 15 bases between the germline ends. This CDR3 has 14 amino acids. The germline V gene encodes CDR1 GTSNPN and CDR2 SVGIG (reference sequence). CDR3 DNA: TGTGCCTGGAACGGGGACGCAGGTTATTCACCCCTCCACTTT. As protein: CAWNGDAGYSPLHF.

V is TRBV10-1 and J is TRBJ2-5; no clear D gene. This CDR3 region has 13 residues. Trimming shortened V by 1 base and J by 4 bases, and 7 bases separated the two germline ends. CDR1 is WNHNN and CDR2 is SYGVQD in the germline V gene (reference sequence). DNA of the CDR3: TGCGCCAGCAGTGAGTTTAGGGCAGAGACCCAGTACTTC. Translated, it gives CASSEFRAETQYF.

This clone was detected a few times. The chain uses TRBV30 and TRBJ2-7; TRBD2 aligns across 7 bases. Germline CDR1 GTSNPN, CDR2 SVGIG (reference sequence). The V segment lost 2 bases and the J segment 9 bases; nucleotides outside the gene matches: 4. This CDR3 is 11 amino acids long. The CDR3 DNA reads as TGTGCCTGGAGTACAGCGGGATGGCAGTACTTC. Protein product: CAWSTAGWQYF.

This clone was recorded a few times. This chain joins TRBV29-1 and TRBJ2-5; TRBD1 matches 9 bases. Trimming took 6 bases from V and 7 from J; bases not matched to a gene: 6. CDR3 length: 12 residues. From germline, CDR1 is SQVTM and CDR2 ANQGSEA. Here the CDR3 reads CSVGQGVGTQYF. The CDR3 region has the DNA TGCAGCGTGGGACAGGGAGTTGGGACCCAGTACTTC. The full variable domain, rest sourced from reference TRBV29-1 and TRBJ2-5, is SAVISQKPSRDICQRGTSLTIQCQVDSQVTMMFWYRQQPGQSLTLIATANQGSEATYESGFVIDKFPISRPNLTFSTLTVSNMSPEDSSIYLCSVGQGVGTQYFGPGTRLLVL.